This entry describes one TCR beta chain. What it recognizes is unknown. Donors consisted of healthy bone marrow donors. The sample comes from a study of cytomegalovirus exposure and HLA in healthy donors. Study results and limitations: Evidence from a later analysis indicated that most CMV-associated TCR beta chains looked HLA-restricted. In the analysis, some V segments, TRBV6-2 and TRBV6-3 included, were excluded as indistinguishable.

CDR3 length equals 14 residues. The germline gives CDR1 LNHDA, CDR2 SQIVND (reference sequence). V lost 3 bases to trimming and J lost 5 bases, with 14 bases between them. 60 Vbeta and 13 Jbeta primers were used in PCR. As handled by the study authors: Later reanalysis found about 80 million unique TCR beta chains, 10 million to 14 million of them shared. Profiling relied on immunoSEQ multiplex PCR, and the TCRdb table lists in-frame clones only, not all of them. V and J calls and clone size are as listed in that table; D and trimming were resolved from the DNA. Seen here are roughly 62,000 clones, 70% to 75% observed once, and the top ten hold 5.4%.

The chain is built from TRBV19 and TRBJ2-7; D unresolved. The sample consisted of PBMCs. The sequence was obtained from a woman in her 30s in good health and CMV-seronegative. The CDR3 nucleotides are TGTGCCAGTAGTATTTATCAGCAGGTCCACGAGCAGTACTTC. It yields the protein CASSIYQQVHEQYF.